A selection of T cell receptor beta chains follows, all from one sample in a study of lymphopenia after photon versus proton radiotherapy. Measured with immunoSEQ multiplex PCR; TCRdb has only the in-frame clones, and not every one. The sample shows 75,000 to 95,000 clones, 65% to 85% of them seen only once. Here the sequenced sample was peripheral blood, taken from a patient treated with proton-based radiotherapy. The receptors shown here come from a man in his sixties with pancreatic cancer. Each CDR3 is given with its conserved first and last residue. Fields, in order: CDR3 length, V gene, CDR3 protein.

CDR3 length: 13; V gene: TRBV5-4; CDR3 protein: CASSLEQRYGYTF
CDR3 length: 15; V gene: TRBV9; CDR3 protein: CASSPTWTSNEKLFF
CDR3 length: 13; V gene: TRBV29-1; CDR3 protein: CSVLYLGSAEAFF
CDR3 length: 13; V gene: TRBV7-7; CDR3 protein: CASSLGHSSEQFF
CDR3 length: 14; V gene: TRBV5-1; CDR3 protein: CASQGAAGANVLTF
CDR3 length: 16; V gene: TRBV28; CDR3 protein: CASSPPGLQPGYGYTF
CDR3 length: 17; V gene: TRBV13; CDR3 protein: CASSPRTSGIVDNEQFF
CDR3 length: 16; V gene: TRBV9; CDR3 protein: CASSATGTSATDTQYF
CDR3 length: 17; V gene: TRBV5-1; CDR3 protein: CASSQAVRLAGVGEQFF
CDR3 length: 17; V gene: TRBV10-3; CDR3 protein: CAIRPDGATDFRGEQYF
CDR3 length: 16; V gene: TRBV21-1; CDR3 protein: CASSKVGVEDQETQYF
CDR3 length: 16; V gene: TRBV4-3; CDR3 protein: CASSPGTLNGYNEQFF
CDR3 length: 14; V gene: TRBV7-8; CDR3 protein: CASSTDRGSQPQHF
CDR3 length: 14; V gene: TRBV28; CDR3 protein: CASRPGVRDYGYTF
CDR3 length: 15; V gene: TRBV14; CDR3 protein: CASSQGIGGVETQYF
CDR3 length: 12; V gene: TRBV30; CDR3 protein: CAWSRPGQEAFF
CDR3 length: 18; V gene: TRBV28; CDR3 protein: CASRRTSGFLSSYNEQFF
CDR3 length: 13; V gene: TRBV6-6; CDR3 protein: CASSSLTHNEQFF
CDR3 length: 17; V gene: TRBV9; CDR3 protein: CASSERTGGGVADTQYF
CDR3 length: 14; V gene: TRBV28; CDR3 protein: CASSLGPVGDEQFF
CDR3 length: 15; V gene: TRBV11-3; CDR3 protein: CASSPGAARHTEAFF
CDR3 length: 17; V gene: TRBV7-9; CDR3 protein: CASSPPRGNSEGYGYTF
CDR3 length: 14; V gene: TRBV6-4; CDR3 protein: CASSAQGGDQPQHF
CDR3 length: 14; V gene: TRBV5-1; CDR3 protein: CASSLVPDDIEQYF
CDR3 length: 14; V gene: TRBV28; CDR3 protein: CASSPRQAGQPQHF
CDR3 length: 16; V gene: TRBV11-2; CDR3 protein: CASSYQVTGVQETQYF
CDR3 length: 14; V gene: TRBV29-1; CDR3 protein: CSVAGTSGSYEQFF
CDR3 length: 13; V gene: TRBV30; CDR3 protein: CAWASGSRQPQHF